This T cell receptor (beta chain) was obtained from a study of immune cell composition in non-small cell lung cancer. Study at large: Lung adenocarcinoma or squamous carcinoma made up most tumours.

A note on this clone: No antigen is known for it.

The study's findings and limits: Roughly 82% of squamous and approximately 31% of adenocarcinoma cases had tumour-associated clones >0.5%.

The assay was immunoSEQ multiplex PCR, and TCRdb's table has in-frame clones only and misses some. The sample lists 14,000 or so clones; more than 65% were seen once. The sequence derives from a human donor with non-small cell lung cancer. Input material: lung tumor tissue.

This CDR3 is CASSTQQGYEQFF. CDR3 DNA sequence: TGTGCCAGCAGCACTCAACAGGGCTATGAGCAGTTCTTC. The genes are TRBV9 and TRBJ2-1; possible D gene TRBD1, 6 bases. Germline CDR1 and CDR2: SGDLS and YYNGEE. The CDR3 length is 13 residues. Trimming took off 4 bases at V and 8 bases at J, with 13 bases between the two ends.